This TCR beta chain was captured by sequencing in a study of shared clonotypes between healthy human individuals. Study findings and constraints: Sampling used blood alone; tissue repertoires probably differ. Estimated richness values were generally larger in naive subsets than in memory subsets.

This table comes from immunoSEQ multiplex PCR, and its TCRdb copy is limited to in-frame clones, with some not included. Among more than 400,000 clones, about 96% were seen once, and the ten largest hold roughly 0.06%. CDR3 length: 15 residues. Germline assignment: CDR1 SGHVS and CDR2 FQNEAQ. Trimming stripped 4 bases from V and 1 base from J, with 13 bases between. About this clone itself: Its antigen is currently unknown.

The sequenced sample consisted of naive CD4+ T cells sorted from blood. Subset indicated: CD45RA+ positively selected. V is TRBV7-8 and J is TRBJ2-5; TRBD1 might be the D (6 bases). The receptor comes from a young woman in good health. CDR3 residues: CASSWSTGIQETQYF. The CDR3 nucleotides read TGTGCCAGCAGCTGGAGCACAGGGATCCAAGAGACCCAGTACTTC.